This T cell receptor beta chain was sequenced for a study of immune heterogeneity within non-small cell lung tumors. The wider study: Tumors were classified as 4 squamous cell carcinomas, about ten non-squamous carcinomas and 1 not otherwise specified.

At roughly 610 ng per sample, bulk tumor genomic DNA provided the template. Several spatially distant biopsies were obtained per primary tumor intraoperatively. Each patient presented with untreated, newly diagnosed non-small cell lung cancer and received curative surgery. The CDR3 is made up of 14 amino acids. V lost 3 bases to trimming and J lost 7 bases, with 16 bases between them. Germline CDR1 DFQATT, CDR2 SNEGSKA (reference sequence). The authors amplified TCR beta CDR3 by multiplex PCR with 32 V and 13 J primers. MiXCR was run by TCRdb on the multiplex PCR reads, yielding one entry per CDR3 protein. The data contain 21,000 or so distinct CDR3 sequences, about 30% of them singletons.

The receptor's source is a man between 35 and 55 years old with non-small cell lung cancer. This chain joins TRBV20-1 and TRBJ1-3; a weak D match, TRBD1 (6 bases). Material for sequencing was lung tumor tissue. The CDR3 DNA sequence: TGCAGTGCTAGGGCTCCAGGGGATCCGAACACCATATATTTT. Protein sequence: CSARAPGDPNTIYF.